The T cell receptor beta chain described here comes from a study of T cell responses to AZD1222 COVID-19 vaccine. Study-level results: Only a handful of AZD1222 recipients, six or seven in all, had baseline seropositivity. Unmutated variant regions are reportedly the target of nearly half of TCRs that are spike-specific. Only after the peak T cell response were repertoires sampled.

Regarding this clone: Its antigen is not known.

Germline V gives CDR1 SGDLS, CDR2 YYNGEE. The germline V and J ends were trimmed by 0 bases and 6 bases, with 5 bases remaining between them. CDR3 length equals 12 residues. TCRdb keeps only in-frame clones here, not all; method: immunoSEQ multiplex PCR. Among 100,000 to 150,000 clones listed, 88% were seen once. The receptor comes from an adult in good health. The sequences come from peripheral blood, collected on day 0 of AZD1222 vaccination. The chain couples TRBV9 to TRBJ2-3; D uncertain. CDR3 DNA sequence: TGTGCCAGCAGCGTAGTTGGGGATACGCAGTATTTT. Residues: CASSVVGDTQYF.